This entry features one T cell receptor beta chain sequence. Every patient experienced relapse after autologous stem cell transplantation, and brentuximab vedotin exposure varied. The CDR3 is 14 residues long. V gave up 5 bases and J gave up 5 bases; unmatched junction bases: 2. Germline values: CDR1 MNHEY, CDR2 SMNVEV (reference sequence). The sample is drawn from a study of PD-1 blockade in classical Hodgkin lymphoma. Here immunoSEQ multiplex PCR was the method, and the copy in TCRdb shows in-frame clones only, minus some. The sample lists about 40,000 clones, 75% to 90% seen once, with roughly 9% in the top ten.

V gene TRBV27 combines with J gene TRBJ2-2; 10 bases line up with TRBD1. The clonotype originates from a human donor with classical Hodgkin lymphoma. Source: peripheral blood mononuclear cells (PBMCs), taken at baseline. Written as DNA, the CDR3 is TGTGCCAGCAGTGACAGGGGGCGGACCGGGGAGCTGTTTTTT. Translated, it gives CASSDRGRTGELFF.